A selection of T cell receptor beta chains follows, all from one sample in a study of a mutant IDH1 vaccine in newly diagnosed glioma. Method: immunoSEQ multiplex PCR; TCRdb's copy keeps in-frame clones and lacks some. Here the sample spans fewer than 40,000 clones, about four fifths being singletons. These receptors' antigens are unknown. Source: PBMCs, taken from a glioma patient whose treatment included an IDH1 peptide vaccine. Receptors originate from a middle-aged man with glioma. The CDR3 runs from the conserved cysteine through the conserved F or W. Each record gives: V gene, D gene, J gene, clone size, CDR3 DNA, CDR3 protein. D genes are given only for firm matches. The size of a clone is reported for some rows only, either as once, few or many, or as a class for expanded clones.

>TRBV10-3|.|TRBJ2-3|.
TGTGCCATCAGCCCAGGGTTCGGCACAGATACGCAGTATTTT
CAISPGFGTDTQYF
>TRBV5-6|.|TRBJ1-1|.
TGTGCCAGGGAATCCGGGAGCACTGAAGCTTTCTTT
CARESGSTEAFF
>TRBV5-1|TRBD1|TRBJ1-5|.
TGCGCCAGCAGCCCCGGGACAGGGGGGTATATGGAGCCCCAGCATTTT
CASSPGTGGYMEPQHF
>TRBV10-3|.|TRBJ2-7|.
TGTGCCACCTCGAGAGCAGGGAACTACGAGCAGTACTTC
CATSRAGNYEQYF
>TRBV25-1|.|TRBJ2-1|once
TGTGCCAGCAGTGAACAGGGCCCCTACAATGAGCAGTTCTTC
CASSEQGPYNEQFF
>TRBV6-5|.|TRBJ1-6|.
TGTGCCAGCAGTTACGGACGGTATAATTCACCCCTCCACTTT
CASSYGRYNSPLHF
>TRBV7-8|TRBD2|TRBJ2-3|.
TGTGCCAGCAGCTCCGGGACTAAGGCGCAGTATTTT
CASSSGTKAQYF
>TRBV11-2|.|TRBJ1-2|.
TGTGCCAGCAGCTCAGATCTTAACTATGGCTACACCTTC
CASSSDLNYGYTF
>TRBV20-1|TRBD1|TRBJ2-7|.
TGCAGTGCTGTACAGGGGAACGAGCAGTACTTC
CSAVQGNEQYF
>TRBV5-4|.|TRBJ2-5|.
TGTGCCAGCAGCTTGGGCAGAGAGACCCAGTACTTC
CASSLGRETQYF
>TRBV19|.|TRBJ1-5|few
TGTGCCAGTAGTACGTGGGGCGGGAAACACCAGCCCCAGCATTTT
CASSTWGGKHQPQHF
>TRBV7-9|.|TRBJ1-5|once
TGTGCCAGCAGCCTCGGGCGGGATAGCAATCAGCCCCAGCATTTT
CASSLGRDSNQPQHF
>TRBV10-3|.|TRBJ1-5|few
TGTGCCATCAGTGAGCTGGCCCCAGATCAGCCCCAGCATTTT
CAISELAPDQPQHF
>TRBV5-1|.|TRBJ1-3|.
TGCGCCAGCAGCGCGGGGTATGGCGGAAACACCATATATTTT
CASSAGYGGNTIYF
>TRBV6-1|TRBD2|TRBJ2-5|few
TGTGCCAGCAGTGAAGGGTCTAGCGGGGGGAAGACCCAGTACTTC
CASSEGSSGGKTQYF
>TRBV5-4|TRBD1|TRBJ2-7|.
TGTGCCAGCAGCATACGGACAGGGGTCGGCGAGCAGTACTTC
CASSIRTGVGEQYF
>TRBV7-6|.|TRBJ2-1|once
TGTGCCAGCAGCTTAGTGGACCCGGCGGGTGAGCAGTTCTTC
CASSLVDPAGEQFF
>TRBV27|TRBD1|TRBJ2-5|.
TGTGCCAGCAGTGCGGACAGGGTGGGGACCCAGTACTTC
CASSADRVGTQYF
>TRBV5-1|.|TRBJ1-2|.
TGCGCCAGCAGCTTGTGGGCAGGGTCCTATGGCTACACCTTC
CASSLWAGSYGYTF
>TRBV10-3|.|TRBJ1-1|few
TGTGCCATCAGTGAACAGGGTCTGAACACTGAAGCTTTCTTT
CAISEQGLNTEAFF
>TRBV9|TRBD1|TRBJ2-7|.
TGTGCCAGCAGCCCCGGGACAGGGGCCTACGAGCAGTACTTC
CASSPGTGAYEQYF
>TRBV5-6|TRBD1|TRBJ2-1|.
TGTGCCAGCAGCTTGGGAGGACAGGCAACACAGTTCTTC
CASSLGGQATQFF
>TRBV7-2|.|TRBJ2-3|.
TGTGCCAGCAGGGGTGAGGGCTTCCCGCAGTATTTT
CASRGEGFPQYF
>TRBV9|.|TRBJ2-2|.
TGTGCCAGCAGGGTTCAGACCGGGACCGGGGGGCTGTTTTTT
CASRVQTGTGGLFF
>TRBV5-1|.|TRBJ1-4|.
TGCGCCAGCACCTCGGGTAATGAAAAACTGTTTTTT
CASTSGNEKLFF
>TRBV29-1|.|TRBJ1-2|.
TGCAGCGTTGACAGGGCTGGCTACACCTTC
CSVDRAGYTF
>TRBV5-1|TRBD1|TRBJ1-4|few
TGCGCCAGCAGCGAGAACAGGGGAGTTAATGAAAAACTGTTTTTT
CASSENRGVNEKLFF
>TRBV6-6|.|TRBJ1-2|.
TGTGCCAGCAGTTATGGGGGGTTAAACAATGGCTACACCTTC
CASSYGGLNNGYTF
>TRBV6-5|.|TRBJ2-1|.
TGTGCCAGCCTCTCTGTATCCGACTACAATGAGCAGTTCTTC
CASLSVSDYNEQFF
>TRBV10-1|.|TRBJ2-5|.
TGCGCCAGCAGTGAAGACTCCCCTGGCCGGGCCCAGTACTTC
CASSEDSPGRAQYF
>TRBV6-5|.|TRBJ2-7|.
TGTGCCAGCAGCCGCGACGGATACTCCTACGAGCAGTACTTC
CASSRDGYSYEQYF
>TRBV15|TRBD1|TRBJ2-5|.
TGTGCCACCAGTCGACCCGGGACAGGGGGGGAGACCCAGTACTTC
CATSRPGTGGETQYF
>TRBV10-1|.|TRBJ1-1|.
TGCGCCAGCAGTGAGTCCCAGGGGTTTTCTGAAGCTTTCTTT
CASSESQGFSEAFF
>TRBV7-9|.|TRBJ1-5|.
TGTGCCAGCAGCGATACAGGAGAAAATCAGCCCCAGCATTTT
CASSDTGENQPQHF
>TRBV6-6|TRBD2|TRBJ2-3|.
TGTGCCAGCAGTCTAGCGGGGGGGCCGGGCACAGATACGCAGTATTTT
CASSLAGGPGTDTQYF
>TRBV5-1|TRBD1|TRBJ2-1|.
TGCGCCAGCAGCTCCGGGACAGGGGTCGATGAGCAGTTCTTC
CASSSGTGVDEQFF
>TRBV7-9|.|TRBJ1-2|.
TGTGCCAGCAGCTTGGGCAGGGGCAATGGCTACACCTTC
CASSLGRGNGYTF
>TRBV7-8|.|TRBJ2-7|.
TGTGCCAGCAGCCTTTTCGGGGCAGGGTACGAGCAGTACTTC
CASSLFGAGYEQYF
>TRBV4-2|.|TRBJ1-2|.
TGTGCCAGCAGCCAAGTCGAGGGGAACTATGGCTACACCTTC
CASSQVEGNYGYTF
>TRBV6-5|.|TRBJ1-1|.
TGTGCCAGCAGGTCAACGGGGCGTCGGGATGAAGCTTTCTTT
CASRSTGRRDEAFF
>TRBV19|TRBD1|TRBJ1-1|.
TGTGCCAGTAGAGGACAGGGGGCGCCGGCTGAAGCTTTCTTT
CASRGQGAPAEAFF